The entry below describes one T cell receptor (beta chain). J was trimmed by 6 bases and V by 5 bases; bases with no gene match: 9. CDR1 is MNHNS and CDR2 is SASEGT in the germline V gene. The CDR3 is 15 residues long. CD45RO-negative CD8 cells positively selected for CCR7 made up the naive population, which excluded terminally differentiated effector memory CD45RA+ cells. Assay used: immunoSEQ multiplex PCR; TCRdb lists only in-frame clones, some missing. The data contain 1.5 million to 2.5 million clones, just under 95% of them singletons. This specimen belongs to a study of shared clonotypes between healthy human individuals.

The rearrangement links TRBV6-1 to TRBJ1-5; 8 bases line up with TRBD1. Material: naive CD8+ T cells sorted from blood. The source of this sequence is a young man in good health. The CDR3 bases are TGTGCCAGCAGTCCCCTTGGACAGGGAATTCAGCCCCAGCATTTT. It is translated as CASSPLGQGIQPQHF.